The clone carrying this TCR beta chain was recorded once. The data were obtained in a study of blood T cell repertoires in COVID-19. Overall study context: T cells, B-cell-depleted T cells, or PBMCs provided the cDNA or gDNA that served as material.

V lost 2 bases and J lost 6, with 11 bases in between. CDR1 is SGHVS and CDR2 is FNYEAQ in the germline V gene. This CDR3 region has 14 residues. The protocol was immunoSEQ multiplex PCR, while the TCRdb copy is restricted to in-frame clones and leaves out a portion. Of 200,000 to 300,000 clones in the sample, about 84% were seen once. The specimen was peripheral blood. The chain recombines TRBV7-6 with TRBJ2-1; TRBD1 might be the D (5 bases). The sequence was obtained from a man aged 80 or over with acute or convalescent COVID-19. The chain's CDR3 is CASSLQGTLNEQFF. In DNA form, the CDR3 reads TGTGCCAGCAGCTTACAGGGAACCCTCAATGAGCAGTTCTTC.